This record looks at one T cell receptor (beta chain) sequence and its context. The germline gives CDR1 SGHRS, CDR2 YFSETQ. The CDR3 has 15 amino acids. The V gene end was trimmed by 4 bases and the J gene end by 4 bases; junction bases not matched to a gene: 10. This entry belongs to a study of blood T cell repertoires in COVID-19. About the research overall: Collection of acute and convalescent COVID-19 samples took place in the United States, Italy and Spain. T cells, B-cell-depleted T cells, or PBMCs provided the cDNA or gDNA that served as material.

Assay: immunoSEQ multiplex PCR; the TCRdb copy retains only in-frame clones and omits some. The top ten hold 17% of the sample, which has about 180,000 clones, 70% to 80% seen once. The J gene is TRBJ2-5, the V gene TRBV5-1, with 7 positions matching TRBD1. The sample taken for sequencing was PBMCs or T cells enriched from blood (not recorded which). The receptor was derived from a woman aged 50 to 65 who had recovered from COVID-19. CDR3 nucleotide sequence: TGCGCCAGCAGCAAAAAACCAACAGGGGCAGAGACCCAGTACTTC. Its protein product is CASSKKPTGAETQYF.